The 5 T cell receptor beta chains below come from one sample, sequenced in a study of regulatory T cells in long-lasting Graves disease. Time point of the sample: newly diagnosed GD, antithyroid drugs for less than 3 months. Isolated PBMC RNA provided the starting material for the TCR library. Combining iRepertoire HTBI primers with Arm-PCR of CDR3 regions, the authors built TCR beta libraries. TCRdb recomputed calls from the multiplex PCR reads with MiXCR, one row per CDR3 protein. The sample has hundreds of thousands of distinct CDR3 sequences; 15% to 18% are singletons. The material sequenced was peripheral blood mononuclear cells (PBMCs), taken at new diagnosis, from a patient treated with antithyroid drugs. Source of these receptors: a female donor with Graves disease.

This chain connects TRBV12-3 or TRBV12-4 to TRBJ2-6; D remains ambiguous. The CDR3 contains 15 residues. Trimming took off 3 bases at V and 2 bases at J, with 8 bases between the two ends. The chain's CDR3 is CASSFREPGANVLTF. The CDR3 DNA is TGTGCCAGCAGTTTCAGAGAGCCTGGGGCCAACGTCCTGACTTTC.

This clonotype was counted many times. CDR3 nucleotides: TGTGCCAGCAGCGCCGAGACAGGCCCCTACACTGAAGCTTTCTTT. Its translation is CASSAETGPYTEAFF. V and J are TRBV9 and TRBJ1-1; possible D gene TRBD1, 6 bases. V lost 3 bases and J 3 bases, leaving 15 bases between the germline ends. Germline loops: CDR1 SGDLS, CDR2 YYNGEE. The CDR3 loop spans 15 amino acids.

This clonotype was recorded at least ten times. The chain combines TRBV28 with TRBJ2-7; 7 bases are a match to TRBD1. Germline-derived CDR1 and CDR2 are MDHEN and SYDVKM. The J segment lost 0 bases and the V segment lost 7 bases, leaving 9 bases of the junction unmatched. The CDR3 runs 15 residues. CDR3 loop: CASIAVWDSSYEQYF. In DNA form, the CDR3 reads TGTGCCAGCATCGCGGTCTGGGACAGCTCCTACGAGCAGTACTTC. Full variable domain (rest looked up from reference TRBV28 and TRBJ2-7): DVKVTQSSRYLVKRTGEKVFLECVQDMDHENMFWYRQDPGLGLRLIYFSYDVKMKEKGDIPEGYSVSREKKERFSLILESASTNQTSMYLCASIAVWDSSYEQYFGPGTRLTVT.

This clonotype has at least ten counts. V gene TRBV4-1 combines with J gene TRBJ2-5, with TRBD1 matching 11 bases. This CDR3 has 15 amino acids. V was clipped by 1 base and J by 12 bases; unmatched bases: 10. CDR1 is MGHRA, CDR2 YSYEKL, per germline. The CDR3 is CASSQVGDRGRREYF. CDR3 bases: TGCGCCAGCAGCCAAGTTGGGGACAGGGGGAGAAGGGAGTACTTC.

This clonotype has ten or more counts. The gene calls are TRBV28 and TRBJ1-2; 7 nucleotides agree with TRBD1. The junction had 12 bases not matched to a gene; V was cut back by 5 bases and J by 0 bases. Germline lookup yields CDR1 MDHEN and CDR2 SYDVKM. The CDR3 is 17 amino acids. The CDR3 sequence is CASSPTMGQPTNYGYTF. For the CDR3, the DNA is TGTGCCAGCAGTCCGACCATGGGACAGCCAACTAACTATGGCTACACCTTC.